This T cell receptor beta chain was identified during a study of CD8 T cells in Susac syndrome. V lost 6 bases and J lost 1, with 12 bases in between. The length of the CDR3 is 14 residues. CDR1 and CDR2 (germline): SNHLY, FYNNEI. Random hexamers were used to reverse transcribe the RNA input (0.5 to 1 ug). Using its own MiXCR run on the immunoSEQ multiplex PCR reads, TCRdb lists one record per CDR3 protein. This table has roughly 250,000 distinct CDR3 sequences, roughly 95% appearing once. TCR beta sequencing was performed on blood CD8+ and CD4+ T cells. This receptor was obtained from a human donor with Susac syndrome. The chain combines TRBV2 with TRBJ1-1; tentatively, D is TRBD1 (5 bases). Specimen: CD4+ T cells from PBMCs. CDR3 in DNA: TGTGCCAGCAGAGCCGGGACGGAGAACACTGAAGCTTTCTTT. Translating gives CASRAGTENTEAFF.